The 15 T cell receptor beta chains listed next were all sequenced from one sample in a study of cytomegalovirus exposure and HLA in healthy donors (dated by TCRdb to 2016 to 2017). Receptor amplification or capture employed the immunoSEQ multiplex PCR assay. A mixture of 60 forward primers for TCR Vbeta segments and 13 reverse primers for TCR Jbeta segments was used in the multiplex PCR. TCRdb retrieved this table from immuneACCESS and kept in-frame rearrangements only. Not all clones are present; in checked studies, unresolved V genes account for under half, and no reason is known for the remainder. The sample table on file contains 70,000 or so clones. Clones ranked in the top ten supply around 5% of the sample. Specimen: PBMCs. These receptors were obtained from a man in his forties in good health and CMV-seronegative.

This chain joins TRBV27 and TRBJ1-1; TRBD1 matches at 11 bases. The CDR3 runs 14 residues. With V trimmed by 3 bases and J by 11 bases, 8 bases remained unmatched. CDR1 and CDR2 from the germline V gene are MNHEY and SMNVEV (reference sequence). The CDR3 DNA reads as TGTGCCAGCAGTTTTCCCGGGACAGGGGGTAAGGCTTTCTTT. Translated, it gives CASSFPGTGGKAFF.

This chain links TRBV7-2 with TRBJ1-1, with 7 bases fitting TRBD1. Trimming at V came to 1 base and at J to 0 bases, leaving 2 bases not matched to a gene. Looked up from germline, CDR1 is SGHTA and CDR2 is FQGNSA. CDR3 length: 15 residues. The CDR3 loop reads CASSLDTGVNTEAFF. The CDR3 nucleotides are TGTGCCAGCAGCTTAGATACAGGGGTGAACACTGAAGCTTTCTTT.

The chain carries TRBV2 and TRBJ1-2; D is perhaps TRBD1 (6 bases). Germline CDR1 and CDR2: SNHLY and FYNNEI. Trimming removed 2 bases at V and 8 bases at J, with 18 bases between. The CDR3 contains 15 residues. CDR3 region: CASSERFKTGSGYTF. The CDR3 coding sequence is TGTGCCAGCAGTGAACGTTTTAAAACAGGGTCCGGCTACACCTTC.

The rearrangement uses TRBV25-1 and TRBJ2-7; 8 nucleotides align to TRBD2. Germline assignment: CDR1 MGHDK and CDR2 SYGVNS. The CDR3 sequence is 15 residues long. With V trimmed by 2 bases and J by 5 bases, 8 bases remained unmatched. CDR3 in DNA: TGTGCCAGCAGTGAACAGGGACTAGGACTCCACGAGCAGTACTTC. Protein sequence: CASSEQGLGLHEQYF.

J is TRBJ2-2 and V is TRBV9; possible D gene TRBD2, 5 bases. The germline V gene encodes CDR1 SGDLS and CDR2 YYNGEE. Between the trimmed V and J ends, which lost 2 bases and 3 bases, there was a span of 11 bases. The CDR3 loop spans 15 amino acids. The CDR3 sequence: CASSVRGGDTGELFF. The CDR3 region has the DNA TGTGCCAGCAGCGTCCGTGGAGGCGACACCGGGGAGCTGTTTTTT.

This chain links TRBV5-1 with TRBJ1-2, with a weak D call TRBD1 (6 bases). This CDR3 is 14 amino acids long. The V end was cut by 2 bases, the J end by 3 bases, with 11 bases between. Germline lookup yields CDR1 SGHRS and CDR2 YFSETQ. CDR3 sequence: CASSFAGVDYGYTF. In DNA form, the CDR3 reads TGCGCCAGCAGCTTCGCAGGGGTGGACTATGGCTACACCTTC.

The rearrangement joins TRBV9 to TRBJ1-1, with D possibly TRBD1 on 6 matching bases. Trimming shortened V by 0 bases and J by 3 bases, and 9 bases separated the two germline ends. The CDR3 is 14 residues long. Germline CDR1 reads SGDLS; CDR2 reads YYNGEE. CDR3 sequence: CASSVVPGDTEAFF. DNA of the CDR3: TGTGCCAGCAGCGTAGTTCCAGGGGACACTGAAGCTTTCTTT. The variable domain in full, with the rest retrieved from reference TRBV9 and TRBJ1-1, is DSGVTQTPKHLITATGQRVTLRCSPRSGDLSVYWYQQSLDQGLQFLIQYYNGEERAKGNILERFSAQQFPDLHSELNLSSLELGDSALYFCASSVVPGDTEAFFGQGTRLTVV.

The chain is built from TRBV6-5 and TRBJ1-5; 7 bases align to TRBD1. Germline trimming cut 7 bases from V and 7 bases from J; bases unmatched to any gene: 10. This CDR3 comprises 14 residues. The germline gives CDR1 MNHEY, CDR2 SVGAGI. CDR3 DNA sequence: TGTGCCAGCACCGAGAGTAGGGGGCGACAGCCCCAGCATTTT. The encoded protein is CASTESRGRQPQHF.

The rearrangement uses TRBV5-4 and TRBJ2-2, with 9 nucleotides matching TRBD2. The CDR3 is made up of 17 amino acids. CDR1 and CDR2 from the germline V gene are SGHNT and YYREEE (reference sequence). V lost 4 bases to trimming and J lost 1 base; unmatched junction nucleotides: 8. The CDR3 DNA sequence: TGTGCCAGCAGCCCGAGGCGGGAGGGCCTGAACACCGGGGAGCTGTTTTTT. This encodes CASSPRREGLNTGELFF.

The chain has TRBV4-1 and TRBJ2-7; 9 bases line up with TRBD1. CDR1 is MGHRA, CDR2 YSYEKL, per germline. The junction had 4 bases not matched to a gene; V was cut back by 7 bases and J by 0 bases. This CDR3 comprises 14 residues. CDR3 in DNA: TGCGCCAGCAAACCGGGACAGGGCTCCTACGAGCAGTACTTC. Translation gives CASKPGQGSYEQYF.

The V gene is TRBV6-5, the J gene TRBJ2-3; 9 bases match TRBD2. CDR1 is MNHEY, CDR2 SVGAGI, per germline. This CDR3 has 15 residues. V was pared by 4 bases and J by 1 base, with 3 bases of the junction left unmatched. CDR3 nucleotide sequence: TGTGCCAGCAGTTTGGGCGGGGGGGGCACAGATACGCAGTATTTT. Protein: CASSLGGGGTDTQYF.

The chain employs TRBV7-8 and TRBJ2-1; 13 bases agree with TRBD2. This CDR3 comprises 15 residues. V lost 4 bases, J lost 5 bases, and 2 bases stayed unmatched. CDR1 SGHVS and CDR2 FQNEAQ come from the germline V gene. The CDR3 loop reads CASSYGLAGDNEQFF. The CDR3 DNA reads as TGTGCCAGCAGCTACGGACTAGCGGGGGACAATGAGCAGTTCTTC.

This chain joins TRBV28 and TRBJ2-4; D ambiguous. The CDR3 runs to 14 residues. The V and J ends lost 11 bases and 0 bases respectively, with 14 bases between them. CDR1 MDHEN and CDR2 SYDVKM come from the germline V gene. For the CDR3, the DNA is TGTGCCGCTGGCCCCAGTCTAGCCAAAAACATTCAGTACTTC. Encoded protein: CAAGPSLAKNIQYF.

The chain has TRBV7-7 and TRBJ1-5, with D uncertain. Germline CDR1 reads SSHAT; CDR2 reads FNYEAQ (reference sequence). The V and J ends lost 0 bases and 0 bases respectively, with 15 bases between them. The CDR3 spans 18 residues. The CDR3 sequence: CASSLAAGWPYSNQPQHF. The CDR3 DNA is TGTGCCAGCAGCTTAGCGGCAGGTTGGCCCTATAGCAATCAGCCCCAGCATTTT.

J is TRBJ2-5 and V is TRBV5-1; tentative D call: TRBD1 (6 bases). The end of the DNA is better explained by TRBJ2-7, so the J call may be wrong. Germline CDR1 reads SGHRS; CDR2 reads YFSETQ. The CDR3 covers 13 residues. In DNA form, the CDR3 reads TGCGCCAGCAGCTTGACAGGGTCCTACGAGCAGTACTTC. Protein: CASSLTGSYEQYF.